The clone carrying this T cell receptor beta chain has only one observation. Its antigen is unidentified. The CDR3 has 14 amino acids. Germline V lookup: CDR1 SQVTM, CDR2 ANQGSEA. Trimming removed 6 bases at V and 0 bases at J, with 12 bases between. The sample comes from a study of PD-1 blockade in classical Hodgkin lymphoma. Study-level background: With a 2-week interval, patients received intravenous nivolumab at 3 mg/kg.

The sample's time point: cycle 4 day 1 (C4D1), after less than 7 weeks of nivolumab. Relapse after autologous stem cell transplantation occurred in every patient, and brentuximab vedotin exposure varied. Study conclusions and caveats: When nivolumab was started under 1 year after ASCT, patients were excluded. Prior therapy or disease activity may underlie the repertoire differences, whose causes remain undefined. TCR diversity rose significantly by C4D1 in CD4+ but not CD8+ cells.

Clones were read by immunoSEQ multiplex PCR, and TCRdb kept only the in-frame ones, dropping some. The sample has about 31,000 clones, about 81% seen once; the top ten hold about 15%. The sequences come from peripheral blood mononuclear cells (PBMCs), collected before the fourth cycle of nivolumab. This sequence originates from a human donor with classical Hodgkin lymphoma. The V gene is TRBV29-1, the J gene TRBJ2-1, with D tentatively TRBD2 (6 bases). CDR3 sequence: CSVAGGSSYNEQFF. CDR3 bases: TGCAGCGTCGCCGGGGGTAGCTCCTACAATGAGCAGTTCTTC.